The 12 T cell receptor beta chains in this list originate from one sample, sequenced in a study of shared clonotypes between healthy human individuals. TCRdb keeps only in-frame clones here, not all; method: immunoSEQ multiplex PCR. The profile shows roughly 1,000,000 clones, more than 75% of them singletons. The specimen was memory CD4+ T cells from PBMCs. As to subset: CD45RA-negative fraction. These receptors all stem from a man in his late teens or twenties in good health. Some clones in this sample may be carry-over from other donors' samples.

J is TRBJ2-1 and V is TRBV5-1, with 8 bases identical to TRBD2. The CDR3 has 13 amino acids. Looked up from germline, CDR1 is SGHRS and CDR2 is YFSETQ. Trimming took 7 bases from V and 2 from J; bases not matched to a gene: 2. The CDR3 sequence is CASGREAYNEQFF. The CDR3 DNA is TGCGCCAGCGGGCGGGAGGCCTACAATGAGCAGTTCTTC.

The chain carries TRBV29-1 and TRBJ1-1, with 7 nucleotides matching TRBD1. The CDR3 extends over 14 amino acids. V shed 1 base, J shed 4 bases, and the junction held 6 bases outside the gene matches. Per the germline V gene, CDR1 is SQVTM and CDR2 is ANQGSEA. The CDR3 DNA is TGCAGCGTTGAAGGGGGGGAGGGGGCCACTGAAGCTTTCTTT. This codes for CSVEGGEGATEAFF.

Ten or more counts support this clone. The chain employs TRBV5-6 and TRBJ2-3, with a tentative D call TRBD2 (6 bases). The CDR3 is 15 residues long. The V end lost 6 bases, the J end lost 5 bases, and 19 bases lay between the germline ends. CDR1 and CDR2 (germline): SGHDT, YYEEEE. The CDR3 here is CASTYPRGGVDTQYF. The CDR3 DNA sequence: TGTGCCAGCACCTACCCCCGGGGAGGCGTAGATACGCAGTATTTT.

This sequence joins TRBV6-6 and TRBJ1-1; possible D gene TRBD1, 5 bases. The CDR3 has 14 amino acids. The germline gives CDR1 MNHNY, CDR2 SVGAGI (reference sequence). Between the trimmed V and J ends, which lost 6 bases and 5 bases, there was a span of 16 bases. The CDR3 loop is CASRLTDERTEAFF. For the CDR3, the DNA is TGTGCCAGCAGGTTGACAGACGAACGGACTGAAGCTTTCTTT.

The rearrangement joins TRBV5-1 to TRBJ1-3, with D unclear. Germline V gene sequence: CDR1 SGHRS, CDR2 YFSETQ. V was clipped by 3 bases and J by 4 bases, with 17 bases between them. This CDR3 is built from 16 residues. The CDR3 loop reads CASSSGPPKAGNTIYF. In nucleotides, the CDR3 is TGCGCCAGCAGCTCCGGGCCCCCTAAAGCCGGAAACACCATATATTTT.

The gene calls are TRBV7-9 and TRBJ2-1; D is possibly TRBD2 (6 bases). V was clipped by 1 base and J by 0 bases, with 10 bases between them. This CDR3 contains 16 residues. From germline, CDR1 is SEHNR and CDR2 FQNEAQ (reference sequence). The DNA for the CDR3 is TGTGCCAGCAGCTTAGTTTCCGGGAGCTCCTACAATGAGCAGTTCTTC. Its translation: CASSLVSGSSYNEQFF.

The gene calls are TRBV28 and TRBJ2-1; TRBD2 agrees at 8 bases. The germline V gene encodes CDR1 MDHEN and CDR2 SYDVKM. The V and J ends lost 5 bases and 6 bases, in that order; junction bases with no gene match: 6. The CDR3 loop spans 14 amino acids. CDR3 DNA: TGTGCCAGCAGTAGACTAGCGCGGGTCAATGAGCAGTTCTTC. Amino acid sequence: CASSRLARVNEQFF. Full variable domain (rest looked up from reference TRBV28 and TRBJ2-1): DVKVTQSSRYLVKRTGEKVFLECVQDMDHENMFWYRQDPGLGLRLIYFSYDVKMKEKGDIPEGYSVSREKKERFSLILESASTNQTSMYLCASSRLARVNEQFFGPGTRLTVL.

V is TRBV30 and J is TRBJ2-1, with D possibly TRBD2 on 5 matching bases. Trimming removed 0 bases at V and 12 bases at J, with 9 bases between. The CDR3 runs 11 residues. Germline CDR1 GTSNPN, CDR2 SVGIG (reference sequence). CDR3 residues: CAWSVEGWQFF. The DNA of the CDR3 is TGTGCCTGGAGTGTAGAGGGATGGCAGTTCTTC.

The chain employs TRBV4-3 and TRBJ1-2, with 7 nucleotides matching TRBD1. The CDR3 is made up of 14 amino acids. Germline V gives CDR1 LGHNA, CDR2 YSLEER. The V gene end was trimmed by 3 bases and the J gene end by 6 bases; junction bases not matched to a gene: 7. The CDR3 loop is CASSQDLTGNGYTF. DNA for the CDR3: TGCGCCAGCAGCCAGGACCTGACAGGGAATGGCTACACCTTC.

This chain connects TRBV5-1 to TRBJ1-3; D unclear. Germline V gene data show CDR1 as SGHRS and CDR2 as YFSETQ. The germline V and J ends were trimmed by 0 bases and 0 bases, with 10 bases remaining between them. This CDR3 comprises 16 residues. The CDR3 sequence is CASSLGLVSSGNTIYF. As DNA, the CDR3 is TGCGCCAGCAGCTTGGGATTGGTAAGCTCTGGAAACACCATATATTTT.

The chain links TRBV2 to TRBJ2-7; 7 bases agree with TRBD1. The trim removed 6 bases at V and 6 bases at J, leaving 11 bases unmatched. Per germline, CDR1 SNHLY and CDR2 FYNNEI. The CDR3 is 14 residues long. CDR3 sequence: CASRSGQEWLEQYF. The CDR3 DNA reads TGTGCCAGCAGGTCCGGACAGGAGTGGCTCGAGCAGTACTTC. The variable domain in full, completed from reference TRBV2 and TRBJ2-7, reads EPEVTQTPSHQVTQMGQEVILRCVPISNHLYFYWYRQILGQKVEFLVSFYNNEISEKSEIFDDQFSVERPDGSNFTLKIRSTKLEDSAMYFCASRSGQEWLEQYFGPGTRLTVT.

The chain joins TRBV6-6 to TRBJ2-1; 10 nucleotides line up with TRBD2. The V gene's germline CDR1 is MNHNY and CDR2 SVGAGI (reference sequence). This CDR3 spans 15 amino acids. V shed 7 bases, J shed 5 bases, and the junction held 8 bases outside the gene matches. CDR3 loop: CASNTRLAGHNEQFF. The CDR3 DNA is TGTGCCAGCAATACAAGACTAGCGGGCCACAATGAGCAGTTCTTC.